The sequence of this T cell receptor (beta chain) was determined in a study of blood T cell repertoires in COVID-19. Study summary: Nucleic acid was either cDNA or gDNA, and it came from T cells, B-cell-depleted T cells, or PBMCs.

In the original workflow: Nucleated cell counts were estimated from reference gene primer amplification. TCRdb's table, derived via immunoSEQ multiplex PCR, lists solely in-frame clones and lacks some. V and J calls and clone size are as listed in that table; D and trimming were resolved from the DNA. The data show roughly 53,000 clones, roughly 87% seen once. Trimming took 3 bases from V and 1 from J, leaving 10 bases between them. The length of the CDR3 is 15 residues. Per germline, CDR1 LNHDA and CDR2 SQIVND (reference sequence). Input material: peripheral blood. The chain joins TRBV19 to TRBJ1-5; TRBD1 is a possible D gene (5 bases). The source of this sequence is a man between 60 and 75 years old with acute or convalescent COVID-19. The CDR3 coding sequence is TGTGCCAGTAGTATTTGGCGGGACAGCAATCAGCCCCAGCATTTT. Translating gives CASSIWRDSNQPQHF.